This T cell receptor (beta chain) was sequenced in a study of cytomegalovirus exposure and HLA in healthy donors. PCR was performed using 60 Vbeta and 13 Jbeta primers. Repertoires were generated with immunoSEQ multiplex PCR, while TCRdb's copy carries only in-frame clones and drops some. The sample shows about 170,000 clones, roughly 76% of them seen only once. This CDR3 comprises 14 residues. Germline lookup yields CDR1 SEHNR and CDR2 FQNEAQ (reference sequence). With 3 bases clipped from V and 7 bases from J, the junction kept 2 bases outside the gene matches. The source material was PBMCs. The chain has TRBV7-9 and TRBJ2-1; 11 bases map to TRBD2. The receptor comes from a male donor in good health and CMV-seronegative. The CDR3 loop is CASSFSGGGNEQFF. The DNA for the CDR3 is TGTGCCAGCAGCTTTAGCGGGGGGGGGAATGAGCAGTTCTTC.